Listed below are T cell receptor beta chains from one sample, sequenced in a study of T cell changes during pregnancy in multiple sclerosis. Sequenced by immunoSEQ multiplex PCR; TCRdb stores in-frame clones only, minus some. The table lists over 90,000 clones, about nine tenths of them singletons. The specimen was peripheral blood, collected in the second trimester of pregnancy. These receptors all stem from a female donor in good health, enrolled as a control in a pregnancy study. The CDR3 runs from the conserved cysteine through the conserved F or W. The D gene is left open where the match is weak. Size tells how often a clone was seen (once, few, many) or the class of an expanded clone, and some rows leave it out.

>15|.|.|TRBJ2-7|TRBV19
CASSTTGDSSYEQYF
TGTGCCAGTAGTACTACGGGGGACAGCAGCTACGAGCAGTACTTC
>17|TRBD1|.|TRBJ2-7|TRBV11-2
CASSSDRENFLSYEQYF
TGTGCCAGCAGCTCTGACAGGGAAAATTTCCTCTCCTACGAGCAGTACTTC
>14|.|.|TRBJ1-4|TRBV30
CAWSPMRANEKLFF
TGTGCCTGGAGCCCGATGAGGGCTAATGAAAAACTGTTTTTT
>14|TRBD1|.|TRBJ1-2|TRBV11-2
CASSGDRRSYGYTF
TGTGCCAGCAGCGGGGACAGGCGAAGCTATGGCTACACCTTC
>15|TRBD1|once|TRBJ2-7|TRBV28
CASSLLGQGAYEQYF
TGTGCCAGCAGTTTATTGGGACAGGGGGCTTACGAGCAGTACTTC
>16|TRBD1|.|TRBJ2-2|TRBV5-5
CASSFRTGGNTGELFF
TGTGCCAGCAGCTTCCGCACAGGGGGGAACACCGGGGAGCTGTTTTTT
>15|.|.|TRBJ1-4|TRBV27
CASGPGTWGNEKLFF
TGTGCCAGCGGGCCCGGGACTTGGGGCAATGAAAAACTGTTTTTT
>14|TRBD1|.|TRBJ2-1|TRBV5-1
CASGRDRGDNEQFF
TGCGCCAGCGGCCGGGACAGGGGGGACAATGAGCAGTTCTTC
>15|TRBD1|.|TRBJ1-6|TRBV18
CASSLGQGNNSPLHF
TGTGCCAGCTCGCTCGGACAGGGCAATAATTCACCCCTCCACTTT
>14|.|.|TRBJ2-3|TRBV2
CASSAPSGTDTQYF
TGTGCCAGCAGCGCCCCTAGCGGCACAGATACGCAGTATTTT